This T cell receptor beta chain originates from a study of OX40 agonist ivuxolimab in advanced cancers. Losses at the gene ends were 6 bases for V and 6 bases for J; bases not matched to a gene: 16. The CDR3 runs 17 residues. Germline V lookup: CDR1 SNHLY, CDR2 FYNNEI. The assay was immunoSEQ multiplex PCR, and TCRdb's table has in-frame clones only and misses some. The sample consists of about 50,000 clones, 60% to 80% of them appearing once. V is TRBV2 and J is TRBJ2-3; TRBD1 matches 9 bases. The source material was CD4+ or CD8+ T cells sorted from blood, sampled in a trial of the OX40 agonist ivuxolimab. The source is an adult with an advanced solid tumor such as melanoma, head and neck, liver or kidney cancer. In DNA, the CDR3 is TGTGCCAGCAGCCCCAACCCTCAACAGGGGGCAGGGGATACGCAGTATTTT. Protein: CASSPNPQQGAGDTQYF.